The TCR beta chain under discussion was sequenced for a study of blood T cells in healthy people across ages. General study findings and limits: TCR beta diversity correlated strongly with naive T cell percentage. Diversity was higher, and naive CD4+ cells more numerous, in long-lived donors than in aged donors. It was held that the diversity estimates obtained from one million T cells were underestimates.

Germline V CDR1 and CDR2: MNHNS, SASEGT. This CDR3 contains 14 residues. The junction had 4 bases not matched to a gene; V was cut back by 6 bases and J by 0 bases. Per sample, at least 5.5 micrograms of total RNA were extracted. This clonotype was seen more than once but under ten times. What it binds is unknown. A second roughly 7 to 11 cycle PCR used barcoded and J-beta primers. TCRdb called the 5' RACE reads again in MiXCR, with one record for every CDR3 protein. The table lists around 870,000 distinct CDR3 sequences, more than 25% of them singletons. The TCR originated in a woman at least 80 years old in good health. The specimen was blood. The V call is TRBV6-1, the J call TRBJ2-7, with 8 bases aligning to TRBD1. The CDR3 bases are TGTGCCAGCAGGTTGGACAGGGACTCCTACGAGCAGTACTTC. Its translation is CASRLDRDSYEQYF.